This TCR beta chain was recorded in a study of blood T cell repertoires in COVID-19. In the study overall: Samples taken during acute and convalescent COVID-19 were collected in the United States, Italy and Spain. The cDNA or gDNA used as material had been derived from T cells, B-cell-depleted T cells, or PBMCs.

In the original analysis: The assay estimated nucleated cells by amplifying reference gene primers. TCRdb keeps only in-frame clones here, not all; method: immunoSEQ multiplex PCR. V, J and clone size derive from that table, while D and trimming were established from the DNA sequence. The table shows 200,000 or so clones, with 82% occurring only once. Germline CDR1 is LGHNT and CDR2 is FRNRAP. The CDR3 runs to 16 residues. With 7 bases clipped from V and 5 bases from J, the junction kept 12 bases outside the gene matches. The sequence came from a human donor with acute or convalescent COVID-19. The donor label of this sample is uncertain. The rearrangement uses TRBV12-5 and TRBJ2-1; 9 bases map to TRBD1. Sequenced sample: peripheral blood. The CDR3 DNA sequence: TGTGCTAGTGCCTCCGGGACAGGGTTGTCACACAATGAGCAGTTCTTC. Residues: CASASGTGLSHNEQFF.